Listed here are 27 T cell receptor beta chains from one sample, sequenced in a study of blood T cell repertoires in COVID-19. Sequencing was performed with immunoSEQ multiplex PCR; in TCRdb, only in-frame clones are kept and a portion is missing. The sample includes about 61,000 clones, approximately 86% of them seen just once. The sample taken for sequencing was peripheral blood. Every receptor here comes from a man aged 65-85 years with acute or convalescent COVID-19.

This rearrangement joins TRBV7-9 to TRBJ2-4, with D possibly TRBD2 on 5 matching bases. V was clipped by 5 bases and J by 11 bases, with 13 bases between them. Germline V CDR1 and CDR2: SEHNR, FQNEAQ (reference sequence). The CDR3 is made up of 12 amino acids. The CDR3, as DNA: TGTGCCAGCAGCCGTAACCGGGAACTTCAGTACTTC. Protein: CASSRNRELQYF.

CDR3 amino acids: CASKHLYNEQFF. CDR3 nucleotide sequence: TGCGCCAGCAAACACCTCTACAATGAGCAGTTCTTC. V usage is TRBV10-2 and J usage is TRBJ2-1; no definite D call. Looked up from germline, CDR1 is WSHSY and CDR2 is SAAADI. Trimming pared 7 bases from V and 3 bases from J, leaving 7 bases between. CDR3 length equals 12 residues.

The CDR3 DNA follows: TGCGCCAGCAGACCTGGACTCACAGTGAACACTGAAGCTTTCTTT. As protein: CASRPGLTVNTEAFF. The chain is built from TRBV5-1 and TRBJ1-1; D gene unclear. CDR3 length equals 15 residues. Germline V gene sequence: CDR1 SGHRS, CDR2 YFSETQ. Between the trimmed V and J ends, which lost 5 bases and 0 bases, there was a span of 14 bases.

J is TRBJ1-6 and V is TRBV21-1; the table assigns TRBD1, which was not confirmed against the DNA. TRBV21-1 is a pseudogene segment. CDR3 length equals 15 residues. The CDR3 region has the DNA TGTGCCAGCAGCAAAGGACAGGGTCACAATTCACCCCTCCACTTT. This sequence encodes CASSKGQGHNSPLHF.

The rearrangement joins TRBV6-5 to TRBJ2-7; 9 positions match TRBD1. Germline V gives CDR1 MNHEY, CDR2 SVGAGI. V was clipped by 0 bases and J by 3 bases; unmatched bases: 6. The CDR3 totals 16 residues. In DNA form, the CDR3 reads TGTGCCAGCAGTTACTCCCCCGGGACAGGGCACTACGAGCAGTACTTC. Amino acid sequence: CASSYSPGTGHYEQYF.

The V and J genes are TRBV18 and TRBJ2-5; D is possibly TRBD1 (5 bases). The V gene lost 3 bases and the J gene lost 1 base, with 9 bases spanning the gap. Germline loops: CDR1 KGHSH, CDR2 LQKENI. This CDR3 region has 14 residues. Here the CDR3 DNA reads TGTGCCAGCTCACCGCAGGGCGCCCAAGAGACCCAGTACTTC. Translating it yields CASSPQGAQETQYF.

V is TRBV19 and J is TRBJ2-3; 14 positions agree with TRBD2. V was clipped by 8 bases and J by 7 bases; unmatched bases: 11. Germline CDR1 is LNHDA and CDR2 is SQIVND (reference sequence). The CDR3 has 16 amino acids. Here the CDR3 reads CASAELGTSGSNTQYF. CDR3 sequence (DNA): TGTGCCAGTGCTGAACTCGGGACTAGCGGGAGCAATACGCAGTATTTT.

A note on this clone: This sample also contains other DNA sequences that code for the same CDR3. The chain is built from TRBV5-1 and TRBJ2-3, with TRBD1 matching over 7 bases. The CDR3 runs to 15 residues. V dropped 4 bases and J dropped 6; count of bases not matched to a gene: 11. The germline V gene encodes CDR1 SGHRS and CDR2 YFSETQ. The CDR3, as DNA: TGCGCCAGCAGCCCGGACAGGAGGCTCACTGATACGCAGTATTTT. Its translation is CASSPDRRLTDTQYF.

V usage is TRBV5-1 and J usage is TRBJ1-1, with TRBD1 as a possible D gene (5 bases). The CDR3 loop spans 13 amino acids. V was cut by 2 bases and J by 6 bases, with 11 bases left in between. From germline, CDR1 is SGHRS and CDR2 YFSETQ. In nucleotides, the CDR3 is TGCGCCAGCAGCTTCGGGGGTGGATCTGAAGCTTTCTTT. Protein sequence: CASSFGGGSEAFF.

This clone came up a few times. This chain links TRBV7-9 with TRBJ1-3; D call uncertain. The CDR3 has 14 residues. Germline-derived CDR1 and CDR2 are SEHNR and FQNEAQ (reference sequence). With 8 bases removed from V and 0 bases from J, the gap between germline ends came to 11 bases. The CDR3 bases are TGTGCCAGCGGGCCTTTGGACTCTGGAAACACCATATATTTT. Translating gives CASGPLDSGNTIYF.

The chain uses TRBV5-8 and TRBJ2-1, with TRBD2 matching over 11 bases. The germline gives CDR1 SGHTS, CDR2 YDEGEE. The CDR3 has 15 amino acids. Trimming cost V 4 bases and J 5 bases; bases outside gene matches: 5. CDR3 nucleotides: TGTGCCAGCAGCGATGTAGCGGGGGGGCACAATGAGCAGTTCTTC. It yields the protein CASSDVAGGHNEQFF. The variable domain in full, with the rest retrieved from reference TRBV5-8 and TRBJ2-1, is EAGVTQSPTHLIKTRGQQATLRCSPISGHTSVYWYQQALGLGLQFLLWYDEGEERNRGNFPPRFSGRQFPNYSSELNVNALELEDSALYLCASSDVAGGHNEQFFGPGTRLTVL.

The rearrangement uses TRBV5-1 and TRBJ1-1; D is possibly TRBD1 (6 bases). CDR1 and CDR2 from the germline V gene are SGHRS and YFSETQ. Trimming removed 4 bases from V and 4 bases from J, with 14 bases in between. The CDR3 loop spans 14 amino acids. Written as DNA, the CDR3 is TGCGCCAGCAGCGCTGACAGGTTAGGCACTGAAGCTTTCTTT. This codes for CASSADRLGTEAFF. Full variable domain (rest looked up from reference TRBV5-1 and TRBJ1-1): KAGVTQTPRYLIKTRGQQVTLSCSPISGHRSVSWYQQTPGQGLQFLFEYFSETQRNKGNFPGRFSGRQFSNSRSEMNVSTLELGDSALYLCASSADRLGTEAFFGQGTRLTVV.

This clone was observed a handful of times. The CDR3 DNA reads TGTGCCAGCAGCCAAAACCCCGGATTATCGGGAGGAAACACCATATATTTT. Translated: CASSQNPGLSGGNTIYF. This chain uses TRBV7-9 with TRBJ1-3; D is ambiguous. The CDR3 runs to 17 residues. The germline V and J ends were trimmed by 5 bases and 4 bases, with 21 bases remaining between them. Germline V lookup: CDR1 SEHNR, CDR2 FQNEAQ (reference sequence).

The chain has TRBV5-1 and TRBJ2-7; TRBD1 might be the D (6 bases). This CDR3 is 15 amino acids long. The germline CDR1 and CDR2 sequences are SGHRS and YFSETQ. V shed 4 bases and J shed 2 bases, with 16 bases lying between them. The CDR3 region has the DNA TGCGCCAGCAGCCCAGGACAGTTATCCACCTACGAGCAGTACTTC. Its translation is CASSPGQLSTYEQYF. The variable domain in full, with the rest retrieved from reference TRBV5-1 and TRBJ2-7, is KAGVTQTPRYLIKTRGQQVTLSCSPISGHRSVSWYQQTPGQGLQFLFEYFSETQRNKGNFPGRFSGRQFSNSRSEMNVSTLELGDSALYLCASSPGQLSTYEQYFGPGTRLTVT.

This chain connects TRBV19 to TRBJ2-5; TRBD1 matches at 8 bases. Germline V CDR1 and CDR2: LNHDA, SQIVND (reference sequence). The CDR3 runs 15 residues. V lost 5 bases and J lost 3; bases outside the gene matches: 8. The CDR3 coding sequence is TGTGCCAGTAGTTTTCCCGGACAGGGCAAAGAGACCCAGTACTTC. Its translation: CASSFPGQGKETQYF.

V usage is TRBV3-1 (or the pseudogene TRBV3-2) and J usage is TRBJ2-5; weak D call: TRBD2 (7 bases). This CDR3 region has 14 residues. Trimming left V 8 bases short and J 1 base short, with 14 bases between. Germline V gene data show CDR1 as LGHDT and CDR2 as YNNKEL (reference sequence). The CDR3: CASGLGGVQETQYF. In DNA, the CDR3 is TGTGCCAGCGGCTTAGGGGGGGTCCAAGAGACCCAGTACTTC.

The V gene is TRBV6-6, the J gene TRBJ2-1; D ambiguous. V was clipped by 4 bases and J by 2 bases, with 6 bases between them. The CDR3 sequence is 13 residues long. CDR1 is MNHNY, CDR2 SVGAGI, per germline (reference sequence). The chain's CDR3 is CASSFSTYNEQFF. DNA for the CDR3: TGTGCCAGCAGTTTTAGTACCTACAATGAGCAGTTCTTC.

The V and J genes are TRBV19 and TRBJ2-6; D may be TRBD2 (5 bases). The CDR3 contains 16 residues. Germline CDR1 is LNHDA and CDR2 is SQIVND (reference sequence). Trimming took off 1 base at V and 1 base at J, with 8 bases between the two ends. The DNA for the CDR3 is TGTGCCAGTAGTATAGGTCCGGGATCTGGGGCCAACGTCCTGACTTTC. This gives the protein CASSIGPGSGANVLTF.

By frequency in the sample, this clone is medium-sized. The genes are TRBV5-1 and TRBJ2-3; D is perhaps TRBD2 (6 bases). The CDR3 runs to 15 residues. Trimming shortened V by 4 bases and J by 4 bases, and 16 bases separated the two germline ends. CDR1 is SGHRS, CDR2 YFSETQ, per germline. The CDR3 DNA is TGCGCCAGCAGCGTTTATGGGGGGAGCGCAGATACGCAGTATTTT. Residues: CASSVYGGSADTQYF.

The rearrangement uses TRBV19 and TRBJ2-2; no reliable D call. From germline, CDR1 is LNHDA and CDR2 SQIVND (reference sequence). Between the trimmed V and J ends, which lost 4 bases and 7 bases, there was a span of 4 bases. This CDR3 contains 11 residues. DNA for the CDR3: TGTGCCAGTAGTAGCGGCGGGGAGCTGTTTTTT. Translation gives CASSSGGELFF.

The genes are TRBV10-2 and TRBJ2-1, with D possibly being TRBD1 (5 bases). The CDR3 is 13 residues long. The V end lost 2 bases, the J end lost 4 bases, and 6 bases lay between the germline ends. Germline V gives CDR1 WSHSY, CDR2 SAAADI. CDR3 DNA: TGCGCCAGCAGTGAGAGGGGATACAATGAGCAGTTCTTC. It codes for CASSERGYNEQFF.

The rearrangement uses TRBV2 and TRBJ2-1; 9 nucleotides line up with TRBD1. Losses at the gene ends were 3 bases for V and 3 bases for J; bases not matched to a gene: 3. The CDR3 sequence is 15 residues long. The germline V gene has CDR1 SNHLY and CDR2 FYNNEI. CDR3 DNA: TGTGCCAGCAGTGAGTTGGGACAGGGCTACAATGAGCAGTTCTTC. Its protein is CASSELGQGYNEQFF.

The rearrangement uses TRBV3-1 (or the pseudogene TRBV3-2) and TRBJ2-7; tentatively, D is TRBD2 (6 bases). This CDR3 contains 11 residues. Trimming cost V 4 bases and J 7 bases, with 8 bases left between them. The germline V gene has CDR1 LGHDT and CDR2 YNNKEL (reference sequence). CDR3 protein: CASSRRGEQYF. The CDR3 DNA reads as TGTGCCAGCAGCCGCCGGGGGGAGCAGTACTTC.

V and J are TRBV19 and TRBJ1-2; 7 nucleotides agree with TRBD1. The germline CDR1 and CDR2 sequences are LNHDA and SQIVND (reference sequence). The V segment lost 6 bases and the J segment 5 bases; nucleotides outside the gene matches: 15. This CDR3 has 16 amino acids. The CDR3 bases are TGTGCCAGTAGAGGCGTGGAAACCGGGACAGCATATGGCTACACCTTC. Translated, it gives CASRGVETGTAYGYTF.

The chain recombines TRBV7-9 with TRBJ1-6, with 7 bases fitting TRBD1. The V segment lost 5 bases and the J segment 13 bases; nucleotides outside the gene matches: 14. Germline CDR1 SEHNR, CDR2 FQNEAQ (reference sequence). The CDR3 extends over 15 amino acids. CDR3: CASSPQEGAGFPLHF. The CDR3 bases are TGTGCCAGCAGCCCCCAAGAGGGGGCGGGGTTTCCCCTCCACTTT.

The chain has TRBV19 and TRBJ1-4, with a possible D match to TRBD1 (6 bases). Trimming took 3 bases from V and 8 from J, leaving 13 bases between them. The CDR3 sequence is 14 residues long. Germline CDR1 and CDR2: LNHDA and SQIVND (reference sequence). As DNA, the CDR3 is TGTGCCAGTAGTATCCCAGGACAGAGAGAAAAACTGTTTTTT. Translated: CASSIPGQREKLFF.

This clone was seen once. The rearrangement joins TRBV18 to TRBJ2-3, with 10 bases matching TRBD2. The V segment lost 5 bases and the J segment 3 bases; nucleotides outside the gene matches: 5. CDR3 length: 15 amino acids. Per germline, CDR1 KGHSH and CDR2 LQKENI. Written as DNA, the CDR3 is TGTGCCAGCTCATCTAGCGGGGGAGAAACAGATACGCAGTATTTT. It codes for CASSSSGGETDTQYF.